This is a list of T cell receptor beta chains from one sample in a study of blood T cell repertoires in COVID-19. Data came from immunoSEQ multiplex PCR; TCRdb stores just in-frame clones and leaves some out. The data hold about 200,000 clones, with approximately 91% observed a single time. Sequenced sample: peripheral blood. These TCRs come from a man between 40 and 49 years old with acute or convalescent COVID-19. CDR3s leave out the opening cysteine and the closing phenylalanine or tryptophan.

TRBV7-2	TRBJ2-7	ASSLASGRAAVRNEQY
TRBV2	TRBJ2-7	ASSSLPGAYEQY
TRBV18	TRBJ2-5	ASSQTTGAQETQY
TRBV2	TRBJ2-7	ASRRTSGRDY
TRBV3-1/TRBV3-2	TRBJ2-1	ASSQVKAHNEQF
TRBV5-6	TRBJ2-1	ASSLDSNEQF
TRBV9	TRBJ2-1	ASSVGPNEQF
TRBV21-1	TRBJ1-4	ASSKGVGAGTVANEKLF
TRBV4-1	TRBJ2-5	ASRRGGEETQY
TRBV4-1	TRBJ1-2	ASSQDQTAGYGYT
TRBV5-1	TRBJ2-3	ASSPGLGLRTDTQY
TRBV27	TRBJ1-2	ASRIANYGYT
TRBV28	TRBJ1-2	ASSFPGTDYGYT
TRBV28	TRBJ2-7	ASSPHGQGSYEQY
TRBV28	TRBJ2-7	ASRRTSGRLDEQY